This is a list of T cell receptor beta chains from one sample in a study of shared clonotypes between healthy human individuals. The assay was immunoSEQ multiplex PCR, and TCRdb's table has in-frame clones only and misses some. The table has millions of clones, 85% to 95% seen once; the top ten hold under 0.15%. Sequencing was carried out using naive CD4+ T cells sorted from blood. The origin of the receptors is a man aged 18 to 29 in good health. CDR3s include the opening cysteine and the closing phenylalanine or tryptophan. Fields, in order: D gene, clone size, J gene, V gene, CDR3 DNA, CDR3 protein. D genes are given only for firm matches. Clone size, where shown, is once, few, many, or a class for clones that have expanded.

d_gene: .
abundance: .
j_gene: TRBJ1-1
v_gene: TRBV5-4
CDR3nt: TGTGCCAGCAGCTTGGCTGCGGGGAGGACTGAAGCTTTCTTT
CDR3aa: CASSLAAGRTEAFF

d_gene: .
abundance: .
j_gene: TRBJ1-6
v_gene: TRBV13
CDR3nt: TGTGCCAGCAGAATCGGGACCTTTAATTCACCCCTCCACTTT
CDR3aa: CASRIGTFNSPLHF

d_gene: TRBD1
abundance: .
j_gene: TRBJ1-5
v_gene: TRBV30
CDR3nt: TGTGCCTGGGCCCGGGACAGGGAGGGTCAGCCCCAGCATTTT
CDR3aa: CAWARDREGQPQHF

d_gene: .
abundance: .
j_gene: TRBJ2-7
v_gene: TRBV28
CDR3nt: TGTGCCAGCAGTTTATATCCCAACCCCTACGAGCAGTACTTC
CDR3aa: CASSLYPNPYEQYF

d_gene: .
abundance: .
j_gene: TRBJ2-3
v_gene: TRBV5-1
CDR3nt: TGCGCCAGCAGCTTAAGGCAAAACACAGATACGCAGTATTTT
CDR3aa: CASSLRQNTDTQYF

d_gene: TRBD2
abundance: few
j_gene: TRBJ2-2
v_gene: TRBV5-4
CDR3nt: TGTGCCAGCACATATTCTAGCGGCAACACCGGGGAGCTGTTTTTT
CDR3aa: CASTYSSGNTGELFF

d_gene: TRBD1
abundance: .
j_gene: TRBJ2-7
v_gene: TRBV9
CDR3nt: TGTGCCAGCAGCACCGGGACAGGCTGGACGTACGAGCAGTACTTC
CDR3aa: CASSTGTGWTYEQYF

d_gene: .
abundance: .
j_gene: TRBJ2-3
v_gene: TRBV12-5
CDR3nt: TGTGCTAGTGGTTTGGTGGATACGCAGTATTTT
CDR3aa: CASGLVDTQYF

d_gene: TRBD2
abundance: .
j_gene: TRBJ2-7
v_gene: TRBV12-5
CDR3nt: TGTGCTAGTGGCTCAAAGGGACTAGCGGGAGAGTACTACGAGCAGTACTTC
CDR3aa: CASGSKGLAGEYYEQYF

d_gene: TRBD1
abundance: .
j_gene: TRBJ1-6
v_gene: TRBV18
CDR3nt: TGTGCCAGCTCACGCCGGGACAGGGAAAATTCACCCCTCCACTTT
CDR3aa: CASSRRDRENSPLHF

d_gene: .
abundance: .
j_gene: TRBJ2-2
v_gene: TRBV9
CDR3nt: TGTGCCAGCAGCGTACAGAACACCGGGGAGCTGTTTTTT
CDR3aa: CASSVQNTGELFF

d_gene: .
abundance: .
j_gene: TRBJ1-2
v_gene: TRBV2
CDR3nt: TGTGCCAGCAGTGCGGGCAGGGGCGGCTATGGCTACACCTTC
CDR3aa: CASSAGRGGYGYTF

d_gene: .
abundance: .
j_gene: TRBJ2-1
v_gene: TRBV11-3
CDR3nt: TGTGCCAGCAGCTTAGACGGGACCAAATACAATGAGCAGTTCTTC
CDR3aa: CASSLDGTKYNEQFF

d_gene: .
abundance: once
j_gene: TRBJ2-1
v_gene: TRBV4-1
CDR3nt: TGCGCCAGCAGCCAAGAGGCAGGGGCTACAATGAGGCAGTTCTTC
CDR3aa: CASSQEAGATMRQFF

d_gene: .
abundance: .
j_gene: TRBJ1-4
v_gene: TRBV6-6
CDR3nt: TGTGCCAGCAGTAATCCGAATGAAAAACTGTTTTTT
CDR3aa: CASSNPNEKLFF

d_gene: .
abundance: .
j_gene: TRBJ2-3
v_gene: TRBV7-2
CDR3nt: TGTGCCAGCAGCAGGACATCCGGGGCCACAGATACGCAGTATTTT
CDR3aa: CASSRTSGATDTQYF

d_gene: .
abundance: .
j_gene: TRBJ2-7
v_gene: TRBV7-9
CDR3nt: TGTGCCAGCAGCTTAATCGACAGGTCCCTCAGGGACGAGCAGTACTTC
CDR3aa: CASSLIDRSLRDEQYF

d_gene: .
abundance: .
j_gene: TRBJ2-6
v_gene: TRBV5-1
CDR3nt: TGCGCCAGCACCCCATTTGACGGGACTGGGGCCAACGTCCTGACTTTC
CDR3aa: CASTPFDGTGANVLTF

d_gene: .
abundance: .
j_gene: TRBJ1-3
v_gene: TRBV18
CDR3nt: TGTGCCAGCTCACCAGTTGACAGCGTCTCTGGAAACACCATATATTTT
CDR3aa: CASSPVDSVSGNTIYF

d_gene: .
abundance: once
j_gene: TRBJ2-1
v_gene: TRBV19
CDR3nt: TGTGCCAGTAGTAGGATGGGCTACAATGAGCAGTTCTTC
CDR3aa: CASSRMGYNEQFF

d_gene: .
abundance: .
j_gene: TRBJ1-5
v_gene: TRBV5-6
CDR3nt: TGTGCCAGCAGCTTGTCTCGGCCGAATTACAATCAGCCCCAGCATTTT
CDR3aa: CASSLSRPNYNQPQHF

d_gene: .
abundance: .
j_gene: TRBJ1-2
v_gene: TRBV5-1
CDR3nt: TGCGCCAGCAGCGATGGGGCCGGGACTGCGGATTATGGCTACACCTTC
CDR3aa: CASSDGAGTADYGYTF

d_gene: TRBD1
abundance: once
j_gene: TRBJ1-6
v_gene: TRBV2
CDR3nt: TGTGCCAGCAGTGGGAAGGGGGCGGATTCACCCCTCCACTTT
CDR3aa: CASSGKGADSPLHF

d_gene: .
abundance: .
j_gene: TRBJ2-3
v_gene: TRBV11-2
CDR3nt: TGTGCCAGCAGCTTAGGGGGGGCCACAGATACGCAGTATTTT
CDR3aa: CASSLGGATDTQYF

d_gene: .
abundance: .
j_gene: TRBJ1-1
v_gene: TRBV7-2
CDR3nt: TGTGCCAGCAGCTTAGGACCAGGGAGCACTGAAGCTTTCTTT
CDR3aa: CASSLGPGSTEAFF

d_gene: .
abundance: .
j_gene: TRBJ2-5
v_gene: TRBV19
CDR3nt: TGTGCCAGTAGTAGCGGATGGGAGACCCAGTACTTC
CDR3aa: CASSSGWETQYF

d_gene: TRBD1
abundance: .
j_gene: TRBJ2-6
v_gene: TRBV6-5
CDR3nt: TGTGCCAGCAGTACTAGGGACAGGTACAACGTCCTGACTTTC
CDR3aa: CASSTRDRYNVLTF

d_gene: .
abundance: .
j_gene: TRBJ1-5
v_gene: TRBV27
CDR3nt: TGTGCCAGCAGTTTTCAGGGCCGCCAGCCCCAGCATTTT
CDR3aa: CASSFQGRQPQHF

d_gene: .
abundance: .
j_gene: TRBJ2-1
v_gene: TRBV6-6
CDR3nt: TGTGCCAGCACCAAGGGGGGGCCGGGCAATGAGCAGTTCTTC
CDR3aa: CASTKGGPGNEQFF

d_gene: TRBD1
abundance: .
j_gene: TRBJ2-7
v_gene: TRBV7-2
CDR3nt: TGTGCCAGCAGCCCGGACAGGTGGGGCTACGAGCAGTACTTC
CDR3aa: CASSPDRWGYEQYF

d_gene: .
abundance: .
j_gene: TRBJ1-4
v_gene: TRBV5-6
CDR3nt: TGTGCCAGCAGCTTGGGGGACTTAACCGAAAAACTGTTTTTT
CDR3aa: CASSLGDLTEKLFF

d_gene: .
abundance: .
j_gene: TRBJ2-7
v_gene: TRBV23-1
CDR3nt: TGCGCCAGCAGCTATCCTGGGACACCTCTCTCCTACGAGCAGTACTTC
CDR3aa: CASSYPGTPLSYEQYF

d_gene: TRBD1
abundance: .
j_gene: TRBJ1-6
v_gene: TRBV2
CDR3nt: TGTGCCAGCAGCCACGGACAGGGCTCCTATAATTCACCCCTCCACTTT
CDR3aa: CASSHGQGSYNSPLHF

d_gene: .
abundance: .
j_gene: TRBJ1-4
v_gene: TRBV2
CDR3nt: TGTGCCAGCAGTCAAGGCCGGGAAAAACTGTTTTTT
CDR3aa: CASSQGREKLFF

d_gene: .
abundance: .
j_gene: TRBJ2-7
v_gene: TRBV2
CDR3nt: TGTGCCAGCAGTGATCGAGCCGCGTACTCCTACGAGCAGTACTTC
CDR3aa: CASSDRAAYSYEQYF

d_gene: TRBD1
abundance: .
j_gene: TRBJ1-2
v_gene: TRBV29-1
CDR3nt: TGCAGCGTTCGGACAGGGGACGGCTACACCTTC
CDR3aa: CSVRTGDGYTF

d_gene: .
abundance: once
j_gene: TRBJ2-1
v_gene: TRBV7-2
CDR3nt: TGTGCCAGCAGCTACCCAAATCGCGAGCAGTTCTTC
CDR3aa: CASSYPNREQFF

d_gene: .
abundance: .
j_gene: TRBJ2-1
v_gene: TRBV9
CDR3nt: TGTGCCAGCAGCTTCGGGGGGCTAGACTACAATGAGCAGTTCTTC
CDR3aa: CASSFGGLDYNEQFF

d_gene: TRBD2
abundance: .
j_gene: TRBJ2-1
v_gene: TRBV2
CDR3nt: TGTGCCAGCAGTGGACTAGCGGCGTCCGATAGGCTCTTC
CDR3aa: CASSGLAASDRLF

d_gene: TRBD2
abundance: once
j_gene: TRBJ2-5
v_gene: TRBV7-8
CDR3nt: TGTGCCAGCAGCTTAGCACTACTAGCGGGAGGGCCCAGCCAAGAGACCCAGTACTTC
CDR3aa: CASSLALLAGGPSQETQYF

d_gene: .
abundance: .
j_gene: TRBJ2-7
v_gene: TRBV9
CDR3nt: TGTGCCAGCAGCGTAGACGGTTCCCTGGGGGAGCAGTACTTC
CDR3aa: CASSVDGSLGEQYF

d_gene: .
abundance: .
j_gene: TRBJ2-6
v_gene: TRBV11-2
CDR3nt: TGTGCCAGCAGCTCTACAGGCTTTGGGGCCAACGTCCTGACTTTC
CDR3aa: CASSSTGFGANVLTF

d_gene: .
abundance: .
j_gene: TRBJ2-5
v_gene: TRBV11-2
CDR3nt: TGTGCCAGCAGCTTTCCCCGGTTCCGGGTTCTCCCAGAGACCCAGTACTTC
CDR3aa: CASSFPRFRVLPETQYF

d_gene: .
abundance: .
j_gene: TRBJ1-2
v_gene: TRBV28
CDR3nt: TGTGCCAGCAGCTTGGGGCAGGGTTTCAACTATGGCTACACCTTC
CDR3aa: CASSLGQGFNYGYTF

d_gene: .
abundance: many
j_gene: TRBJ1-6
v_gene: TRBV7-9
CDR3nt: TGTGCCAGCAGCTTAGCGGGGGCACCCCTCCACTTT
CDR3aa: CASSLAGAPLHF